This TCR beta chain was found in a study of cytomegalovirus exposure and HLA in healthy donors. Notes on the study in general: For cytomegalovirus status, the classifier reportedly gave diagnoses with high specificity and sensitivity. Being productive about 87% or about 30% of the time was typical of most TCR beta V segments in an earlier analysis.

Notes on this clone: What it binds is not known.

In the PCR, 60 Vbeta and 13 Jbeta primers were used. Produced via immunoSEQ multiplex PCR; TCRdb's table is partial and in-frame only. Of under 200,000 clones in the sample, around 75% are singletons; the top ten hold over 1.5%. This sequence originates from a woman aged 25 to 39 in good health and CMV-seronegative. Material for sequencing was PBMCs.

CDR3 amino acids: CASSSDGVGGATNEQFF. The CDR3 DNA is TGTGCCAGCAGCTCGGATGGGGTTGGCGGGGCTACCAATGAGCAGTTCTTC. The rearrangement links TRBV7-3 to TRBJ2-1; tentatively, D is TRBD2 (6 bases). V was cut by 4 bases and J by 6 bases, with 22 bases left in between. Germline CDR1 and CDR2: SGHTA and FQGTGA. This CDR3 comprises 17 residues.